These 26 T cell receptor beta chains came from one sample sequenced in a study of immune characteristics of hereditary and idiopathic chronic pancreatitis. Chronic pancreatitis tissue was collected during total pancreatectomy with islet autotransplantation. The data were produced by immunoSEQ multiplex PCR, yet TCRdb's version contains in-frame clones alone and is incomplete. Of about 1,800 clones listed, under 80% are singletons. Sequenced material: pancreas tissue with hereditary chronic pancreatitis. The receptors come from a human donor with chronic pancreatitis.

This sequence joins TRBV5-1 and TRBJ2-1, with TRBD2 matching over 10 bases. V was pared by 0 bases and J by 4 bases, with 1 base of the junction left unmatched. Germline CDR1 SGHRS, CDR2 YFSETQ. This CDR3 region has 15 residues. The CDR3 DNA follows: TGCGCCAGCAGCTTGGTAGCGGGGGGTTACAATGAGCAGTTCTTC. Translated, it gives CASSLVAGGYNEQFF.

This clone was found a few times. For the CDR3, the DNA is TGTGCCAGCAGCGAGCGCTCGGGGACAGATACGCAGTATTTT. As protein: CASSERSGTDTQYF. V usage is TRBV2 and J usage is TRBJ2-3; maybe TRBD2 (5 bases). This CDR3 is built from 14 residues. CDR1 is SNHLY, CDR2 FYNNEI, per germline. V shed 6 bases and J shed 3 bases, with 13 bases lying between them.

The chain couples TRBV19 to TRBJ1-5; no firm D call. Germline V gene lookup returns CDR1 LNHDA and CDR2 SQIVND (reference sequence). The CDR3 extends over 14 amino acids. Between the trimmed V and J ends, which lost 6 bases and 6 bases, there was a span of 15 bases. CDR3 protein: CASSEIGLSQPQHF. CDR3 DNA sequence: TGTGCCAGTAGCGAAATAGGGCTTAGTCAGCCCCAGCATTTT.

J is TRBJ1-4 and V is TRBV28, with 7 bases fitting TRBD1. The CDR3 covers 16 residues. Trimming took 6 bases from V and 10 from J; bases not matched to a gene: 17. The V gene's germline CDR1 is MDHEN and CDR2 SYDVKM. DNA of the CDR3: TGTGCCAGCAGCCAAGTCGGTTTAGGGGGCGGAGGAAAACTGTTTTTT. This gives the protein CASSQVGLGGGGKLFF.

The chain is built from TRBV3-1 (or the pseudogene TRBV3-2) and TRBJ2-5; D is unresolved. The CDR3 covers 12 residues. V was clipped by 4 bases and J by 4 bases, with 7 bases between them. CDR1 and CDR2 (germline): LGHDT, YNNKEL (reference sequence). The CDR3 sequence is CASSRIGETQYF. CDR3 DNA sequence: TGTGCCAGCAGCCGCATCGGAGAGACCCAGTACTTC.

This clone is classed as large (0.1 to 1%). CDR3: CSAGLAGDTQYF. CDR3 bases: TGCAGCGCAGGGCTAGCGGGGGATACGCAGTATTTT. J is TRBJ2-3 and V is TRBV29-1; 9 positions match TRBD2. This CDR3 spans 12 amino acids. V gave up 7 bases and J gave up 6 bases; unmatched junction bases: 5. CDR1 and CDR2 from the germline V gene are SQVTM and ANQGSEA.

V is TRBV30 and J is TRBJ2-7; a weak D match, TRBD2 (6 bases). This CDR3 contains 12 residues. Germline V lookup: CDR1 GTSNPN, CDR2 SVGIG (reference sequence). V lost 2 bases, J lost 7 bases, and 12 bases lay in between. CDR3 region: CAWSPGEREQYF. Written as DNA, the CDR3 is TGTGCCTGGAGTCCGGGGGAGCGGGAGCAGTACTTC.

This chain joins TRBV2 and TRBJ1-5; no firm D call. Deletions cut 3 bases from V and 6 bases from J, with 3 bases between. Germline-derived CDR1 and CDR2 are SNHLY and FYNNEI. This CDR3 spans 11 amino acids. The CDR3 is CASSDGQPQHF. The CDR3 DNA is TGTGCCAGCAGTGACGGTCAGCCCCAGCATTTT. Together with reference TRBV2 and TRBJ1-5, the CDR3 gives the full variable domain: EPEVTQTPSHQVTQMGQEVILRCVPISNHLYFYWYRQILGQKVEFLVSFYNNEISEKSEIFDDQFSVERPDGSNFTLKIRSTKLEDSAMYFCASSDGQPQHFGDGTRLSIL.

This sequence joins TRBV12-5 and TRBJ2-1; TRBD1 agrees at 10 bases. CDR3 size: 16 residues. CDR1 is LGHNT, CDR2 FRNRAP, per germline. V trimming: 2 bases; J trimming: 5 bases; junction bases outside the gene matches: 6. In DNA form, the CDR3 reads TGTGCTAGTGGTTTGTGGGGGGGGACAGGGGACAATGAGCAGTTCTTC. It yields the protein CASGLWGGTGDNEQFF.

This clone was picked up one time. The chain couples TRBV18 to TRBJ2-1, with D unclear. The CDR3 is made up of 17 amino acids. The V end lost 1 base, the J end lost 3 bases, and 16 bases lay between the germline ends. Germline V CDR1 and CDR2: KGHSH, LQKENI. CDR3 region: CASSPQELAGYYNEQFF. CDR3 sequence (DNA): TGTGCCAGCTCACCACAGGAGCTGGCTGGGTACTACAATGAGCAGTTCTTC.

This clone occurred a few times. The CDR3 DNA sequence: TGTGCCAGCAGTGTTAAGCGGGGTGAGCAGTTCTTC. This codes for CASSVKRGEQFF. The gene calls are TRBV6-2 or TRBV6-3 and TRBJ2-1; 7 bases agree with TRBD2. Per germline, CDR1 MNHEY and CDR2 SVGEGT. The CDR3 covers 12 residues. The V gene end was trimmed by 5 bases and the J gene end by 9 bases; junction bases not matched to a gene: 4.

The rearrangement joins TRBV4-1 to TRBJ1-2, with TRBD1 identical over 7 bases. The germline CDR1 and CDR2 sequences are MGHRA and YSYEKL. The CDR3 extends over 15 amino acids. V shed 0 bases, J shed 4 bases, and the junction held 5 bases outside the gene matches. The CDR3 nucleotides read TGCGCCAGCAGCCAAGATCAGCAGGGGGGCTATGGCTACACCTTC. It codes for CASSQDQQGGYGYTF.

The chain employs TRBV19 and TRBJ2-2; weak D call: TRBD2 (6 bases). The CDR3 is 13 residues long. CDR1 is LNHDA, CDR2 SQIVND, per germline (reference sequence). The V end was cut by 11 bases, the J end by 2 bases, with 12 bases between. The CDR3 reads CASGAGNTGELFF. CDR3 nucleotides: TGTGCCTCCGGTGCGGGAAACACCGGGGAGCTGTTTTTT.

For the CDR3, the DNA is TGTGCCAGCTCAGGAACGGGCACTGAAGCTTTCTTT. Its translation: CASSGTGTEAFF. This chain joins TRBV18 and TRBJ1-1; D not resolved. The CDR3 consists of 12 residues. The germline V and J ends were trimmed by 5 bases and 4 bases, with 8 bases remaining between them. The germline gives CDR1 KGHSH, CDR2 LQKENI.

This chain links TRBV12-3 or TRBV12-4 with TRBJ2-3; possible D gene TRBD2, 6 bases. V shed 6 bases and J shed 3 bases, with 10 bases lying between them. The CDR3 is made up of 13 amino acids. The CDR3 bases are TGTGCCAGCAGACCCGGGACTACAGATACGCAGTATTTT. This gives the protein CASRPGTTDTQYF.

The chain links TRBV28 to TRBJ1-2; D gene ambiguous. The CDR3 contains 13 residues. Germline loops: CDR1 MDHEN, CDR2 SYDVKM. V was pared by 7 bases and J by 7 bases, with 16 bases between. The chain's CDR3 is CASTGPLWGGYTF. In nucleotides, the CDR3 is TGTGCCAGCACCGGACCGCTCTGGGGTGGCTACACCTTC.

CDR3 amino acids: CASSEAGGSGNTIYF. The DNA of the CDR3 is TGTGCCAGCAGTGAAGCAGGGGGGTCCGGAAACACCATATATTTT. The J gene is TRBJ1-3, the V gene TRBV6-1, with D perhaps matching TRBD1 (6 bases). Trimming pared 0 bases from V and 4 bases from J, leaving 10 bases between. This CDR3 is 15 amino acids long. Germline CDR1 reads MNHNS; CDR2 reads SASEGT.

The gene calls are TRBV2 and TRBJ2-3, with 9 positions matching TRBD2. Trimming cost V 3 bases and J 5 bases; bases outside gene matches: 6. Per the germline V gene, CDR1 is SNHLY and CDR2 is FYNNEI. The CDR3 loop spans 15 amino acids. CDR3 DNA sequence: TGTGCCAGCAGTGAGGGCGGGGGGGCCAGAGATACGCAGTATTTT. This translates into CASSEGGGARDTQYF.

The V gene is TRBV28, the J gene TRBJ1-5, with D possibly being TRBD1 (5 bases). Germline values: CDR1 MDHEN, CDR2 SYDVKM. V was trimmed by 7 bases and J by 0 bases, leaving 16 bases between them. CDR3 length equals 16 residues. The CDR3 bases are TGTGCCAGCAAACTCGGAGGGACGTTTAGCAATCAGCCCCAGCATTTT. Translation: CASKLGGTFSNQPQHF.

V and J are TRBV9 and TRBJ2-7, with 10 bases fitting TRBD2. The V gene's germline CDR1 is SGDLS and CDR2 YYNGEE. The length of the CDR3 is 17 residues. Losses at the gene ends were 0 bases for V and 5 bases for J; bases not matched to a gene: 11. CDR3 amino acids: CASSVDPLAGVRDEQYF. As DNA, the CDR3 is TGTGCCAGCAGCGTAGACCCGCTAGCGGGAGTGCGGGACGAGCAGTACTTC.

CDR3 in amino acids: CASSVGHLGTIYF. The CDR3 DNA reads TGTGCCAGCAGCGTAGGGCATTTGGGCACCATATATTTT. V gene TRBV9 combines with J gene TRBJ1-3; D ambiguous. Germline CDR1 and CDR2: SGDLS and YYNGEE. Trimming shortened V by 0 bases and J by 9 bases, and 10 bases separated the two germline ends. The CDR3 has 13 amino acids.

The V call is TRBV9, the J call TRBJ2-3; no clear D gene. Germline V gives CDR1 SGDLS, CDR2 YYNGEE. The length of the CDR3 is 14 residues. V was cut by 2 bases and J by 1 base, with 8 bases left in between. CDR3 amino acids: CASSVTGRTDTQYF. CDR3 DNA sequence: TGTGCCAGCAGCGTGACTGGGCGCACAGATACGCAGTATTTT. The whole variable domain, remainder taken from reference TRBV9 and TRBJ2-3, is DSGVTQTPKHLITATGQRVTLRCSPRSGDLSVYWYQQSLDQGLQFLIQYYNGEERAKGNILERFSAQQFPDLHSELNLSSLELGDSALYFCASSVTGRTDTQYFGPGTRLTVL.

The chain is built from TRBV6-5 and TRBJ2-7, with a tentative D call TRBD2 (6 bases). Germline CDR1 reads MNHEY; CDR2 reads SVGAGI. The V and J ends lost 2 bases and 3 bases respectively, with 8 bases between them. The CDR3 length is 13 residues. The CDR3 sequence: CASSYEGGYEQYF. The CDR3 region has the DNA TGTGCCAGCAGTTACGAGGGAGGCTACGAGCAGTACTTC.

In this sample, this clone turned up a few times. The chain links TRBV5-1 to TRBJ2-2, with D hard to call. The germline V gene encodes CDR1 SGHRS and CDR2 YFSETQ. Between the trimmed V and J ends, which lost 7 bases and 3 bases, there was a span of 13 bases. This CDR3 comprises 14 residues. For the CDR3, the DNA is TGCGCCAGCTTAGGAGATGGAGACACCGGGGAGCTGTTTTTT. Protein product: CASLGDGDTGELFF.

The chain joins TRBV28 to TRBJ2-3, with 9 nucleotides matching TRBD2. The CDR3 loop spans 15 amino acids. The V segment lost 7 bases and the J segment 3 bases; nucleotides outside the gene matches: 8. Germline V gene lookup returns CDR1 MDHEN and CDR2 SYDVKM. CDR3 nucleotides: TGTGCCAGCACCACCCAGGGACTAGCAACAGATACGCAGTATTTT. It translates to CASTTQGLATDTQYF.

The CDR3 here is CASSKAGRGSATNEKLFF. The CDR3 region has the DNA TGCGCCAGCAGCAAAGCGGGGAGGGGAAGTGCAACTAATGAAAAACTGTTTTTT. The chain carries TRBV4-3 and TRBJ1-4; a weak D match, TRBD1 (5 bases). The CDR3 has 18 residues. Trimming left V 5 bases short and J 0 bases short, with 19 bases between. CDR1 is LGHNA, CDR2 YSLEER, per germline.